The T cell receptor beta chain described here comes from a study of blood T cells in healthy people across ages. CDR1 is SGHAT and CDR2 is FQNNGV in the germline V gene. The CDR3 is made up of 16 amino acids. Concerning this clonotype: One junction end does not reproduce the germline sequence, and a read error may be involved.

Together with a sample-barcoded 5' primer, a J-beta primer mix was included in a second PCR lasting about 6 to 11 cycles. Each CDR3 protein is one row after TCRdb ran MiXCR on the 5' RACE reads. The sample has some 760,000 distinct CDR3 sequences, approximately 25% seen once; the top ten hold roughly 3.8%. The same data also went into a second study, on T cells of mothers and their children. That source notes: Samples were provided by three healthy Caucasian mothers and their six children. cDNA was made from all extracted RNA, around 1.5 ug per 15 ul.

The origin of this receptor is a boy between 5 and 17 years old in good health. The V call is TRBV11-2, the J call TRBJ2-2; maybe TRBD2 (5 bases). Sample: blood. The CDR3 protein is CASRVPGKSNTGELFF. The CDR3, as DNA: TGTGCCAGCAGGGTACCGGGAAAATCGAATACCGGGGAGCTGTTTTTT.